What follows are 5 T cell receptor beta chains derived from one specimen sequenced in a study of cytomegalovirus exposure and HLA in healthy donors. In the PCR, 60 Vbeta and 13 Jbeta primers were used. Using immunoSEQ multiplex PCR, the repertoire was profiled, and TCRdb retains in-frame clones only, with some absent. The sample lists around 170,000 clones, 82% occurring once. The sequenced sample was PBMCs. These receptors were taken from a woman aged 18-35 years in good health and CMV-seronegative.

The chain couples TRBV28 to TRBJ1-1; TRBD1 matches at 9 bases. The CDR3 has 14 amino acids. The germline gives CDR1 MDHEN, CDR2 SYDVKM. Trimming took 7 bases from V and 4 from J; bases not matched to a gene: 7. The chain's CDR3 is CASIPGQGTTEAFF. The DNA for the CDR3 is TGTGCCAGCATCCCGGGACAGGGTACCACTGAAGCTTTCTTT.

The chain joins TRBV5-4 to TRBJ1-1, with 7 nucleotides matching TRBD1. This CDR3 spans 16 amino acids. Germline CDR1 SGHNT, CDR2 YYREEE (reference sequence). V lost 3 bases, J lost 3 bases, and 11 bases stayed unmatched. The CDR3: CASSSMDRLADTEAFF. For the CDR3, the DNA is TGTGCCAGCAGCTCGATGGACAGGTTGGCGGACACTGAAGCTTTCTTT.

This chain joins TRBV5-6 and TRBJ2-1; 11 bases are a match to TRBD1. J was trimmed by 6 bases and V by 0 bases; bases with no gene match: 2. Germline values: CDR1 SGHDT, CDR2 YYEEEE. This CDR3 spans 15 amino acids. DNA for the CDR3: TGTGCCAGCAGCTTGGTGGGACAGGGGGGCAATGAGCAGTTCTTC. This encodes CASSLVGQGGNEQFF.

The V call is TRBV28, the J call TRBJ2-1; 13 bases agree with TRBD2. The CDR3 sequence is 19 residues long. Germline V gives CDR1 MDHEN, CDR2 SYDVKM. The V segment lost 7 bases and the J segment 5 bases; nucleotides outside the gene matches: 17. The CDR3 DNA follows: TGTGCCAGCACGTCCTGGACGGTGATCGGGACTAGCGGGGACAATGAGCAGTTCTTC. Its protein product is CASTSWTVIGTSGDNEQFF.

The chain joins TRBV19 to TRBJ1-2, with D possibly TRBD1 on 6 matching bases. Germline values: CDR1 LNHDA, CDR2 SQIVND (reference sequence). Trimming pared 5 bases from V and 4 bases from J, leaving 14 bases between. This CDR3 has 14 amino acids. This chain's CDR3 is CASSVSTGTYGYTF. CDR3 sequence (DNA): TGTGCCAGTAGTGTTTCAACAGGGACCTATGGCTACACCTTC. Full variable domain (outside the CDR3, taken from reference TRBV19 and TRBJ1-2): DGGITQSPKYLFRKEGQNVTLSCEQNLNHDAMYWYRQDPGQGLRLIYYSQIVNDFQKGDIAEGYSVSREKKESFPLTVTSAQKNPTAFYLCASSVSTGTYGYTFGSGTRLTVV.